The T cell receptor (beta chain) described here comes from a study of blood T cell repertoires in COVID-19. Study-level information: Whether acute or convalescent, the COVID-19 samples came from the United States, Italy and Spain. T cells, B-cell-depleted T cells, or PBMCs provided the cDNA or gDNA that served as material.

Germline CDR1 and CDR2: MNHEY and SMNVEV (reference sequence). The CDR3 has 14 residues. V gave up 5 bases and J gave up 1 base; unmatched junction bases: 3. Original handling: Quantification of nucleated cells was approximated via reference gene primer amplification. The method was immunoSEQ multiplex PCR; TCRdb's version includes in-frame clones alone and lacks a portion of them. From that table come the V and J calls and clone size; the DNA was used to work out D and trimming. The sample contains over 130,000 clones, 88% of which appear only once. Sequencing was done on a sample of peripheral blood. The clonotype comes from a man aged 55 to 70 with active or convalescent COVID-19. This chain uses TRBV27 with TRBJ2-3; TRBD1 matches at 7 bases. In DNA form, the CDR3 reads TGTGCCAGCAGTCTCGGACAGGGCACAGATACGCAGTATTTT. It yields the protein CASSLGQGTDTQYF.